A selection of T cell receptor beta chains follows, all from one sample in a study of shared clonotypes between healthy human individuals. Assay used: immunoSEQ multiplex PCR; TCRdb lists only in-frame clones, some missing. The profile shows approximately 2,000,000 clones, around 92% of them singletons. Sequencing was carried out using naive CD4+ T cells from PBMCs. These receptors all come from a man younger than 30 in good health. Some clones in this sample may be carry-over from other donors' samples. The CDR3 runs from the conserved cysteine through the conserved F or W. A row's size may be missing; if present it is once, few, many or a size class.

TRBJ1-4 NA TRBV7-2 CASSLAGQGSEKLFF
TRBJ2-7 NA TRBV10-2 CASSESRVYYEQYF
TRBJ1-2 NA TRBV6-6 CASSLGGTGANYGYTF
TRBJ1-2 once TRBV28 CASSFQQGYGYTF
TRBJ1-2 NA TRBV7-2 CASSLASTQDGYTF
TRBJ2-7 NA TRBV6-5 CASSYSIGAGGAYF
TRBJ1-1 NA TRBV18 CASSEGENTEAFF
TRBJ2-7 NA TRBV14 CASSQVLLLTGRGEQYF
TRBJ2-3 NA TRBV7-7 CASSQGTSSDTQYF
TRBJ1-5 NA TRBV19 CASSPSRDRVIQPQHF
TRBJ2-1 NA TRBV30 CAVSSGPYNEQFF
TRBJ1-2 NA TRBV2 CASNPQAYGYTF
TRBJ1-1 NA TRBV5-4 CASSRPEGPNTEAFF
TRBJ1-3 NA TRBV15 CATSRGSRNTIYF
TRBJ2-1 NA TRBV11-2 CASSTLAPGLNEQFF
TRBJ2-1 NA TRBV28 CASSFPGGSSYNEQFF
TRBJ2-1 NA TRBV28 CASTPGGLLYNEQFF
TRBJ2-7 NA TRBV7-6 CASSLRRGLSYEQYF
TRBJ1-3 NA TRBV5-1 CASSLTASGNTIYF
TRBJ1-5 NA TRBV5-3 CARSLAVSNQPQHF
TRBJ2-2 NA TRBV19 CASTPWAGRGTGELFF
TRBJ2-1 NA TRBV2 CASRETGANNEQFF